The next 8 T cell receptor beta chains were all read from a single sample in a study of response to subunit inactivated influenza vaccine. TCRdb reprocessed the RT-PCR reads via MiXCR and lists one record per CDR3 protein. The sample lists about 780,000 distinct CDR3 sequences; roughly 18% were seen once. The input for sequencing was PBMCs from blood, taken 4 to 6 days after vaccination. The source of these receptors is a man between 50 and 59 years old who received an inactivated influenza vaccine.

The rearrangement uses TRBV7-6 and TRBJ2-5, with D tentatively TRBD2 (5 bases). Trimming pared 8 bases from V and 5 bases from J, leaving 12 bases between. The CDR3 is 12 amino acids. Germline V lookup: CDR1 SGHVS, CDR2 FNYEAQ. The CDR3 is CASSKPGETQYF. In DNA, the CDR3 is TGTGCCAGCTCCAAACCGGGGGAGACCCAGTACTTC. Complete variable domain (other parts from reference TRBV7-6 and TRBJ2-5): GAGVSQSPRYKVTKRGQDVALRCDPISGHVSLYWYRQALGQGPEFLTYFNYEAQQDKSGLPNDRFSAERPEGSISTLTIQRTEQRDSAMYRCASSKPGETQYFGPGTRLLVL.

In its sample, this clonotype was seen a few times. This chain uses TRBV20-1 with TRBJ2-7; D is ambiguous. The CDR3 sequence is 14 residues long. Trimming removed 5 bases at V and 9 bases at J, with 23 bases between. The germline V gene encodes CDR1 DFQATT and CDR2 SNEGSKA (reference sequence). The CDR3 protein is CSAPIHPVGTGQYF. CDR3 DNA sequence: TGCAGTGCTCCTATTCACCCGGTGGGTACGGGGCAGTACTTC.

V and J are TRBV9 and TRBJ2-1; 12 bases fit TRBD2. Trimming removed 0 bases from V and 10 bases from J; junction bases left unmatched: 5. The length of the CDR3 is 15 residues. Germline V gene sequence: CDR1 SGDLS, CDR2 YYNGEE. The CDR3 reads CASSVETSGGWEQFF. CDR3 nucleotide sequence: TGTGCCAGCAGCGTAGAGACTAGCGGGGGCTGGGAGCAGTTCTTC.

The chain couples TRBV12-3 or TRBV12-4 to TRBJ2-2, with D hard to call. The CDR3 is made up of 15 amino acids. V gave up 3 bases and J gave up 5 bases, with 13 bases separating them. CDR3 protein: CASSFGPVFTGELFF. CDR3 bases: TGTGCCAGCAGTTTTGGGCCAGTGTTTACCGGGGAGCTGTTTTTT.

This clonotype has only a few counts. This chain's CDR3 is CASSDSQVAGDPNTGELFF. As DNA, the CDR3 is TGTGCCAGCAGTGACTCCCAAGTAGCGGGGGATCCGAACACCGGGGAGCTGTTTTTT. The chain joins TRBV6-4 to TRBJ2-2; 9 nucleotides match TRBD2. Germline V gene sequence: CDR1 MRHNA, CDR2 SNTAGT. Unmatched junction bases numbered 8, after V lost 0 bases and J lost 0 bases. The CDR3 loop spans 19 amino acids.

The CDR3 DNA sequence: TGTGCCAGCGGCATATTAGCGGGATACAATGAGCAGTTCTTC. Its protein is CASGILAGYNEQFF. The chain has TRBV6-2 or TRBV6-3 and TRBJ2-1, with TRBD2 matching over 8 bases. V was pared by 8 bases and J by 4 bases, with 7 bases of the junction left unmatched. This CDR3 is 14 amino acids long. Germline lookup yields CDR1 MNHEY and CDR2 SVGEGT.

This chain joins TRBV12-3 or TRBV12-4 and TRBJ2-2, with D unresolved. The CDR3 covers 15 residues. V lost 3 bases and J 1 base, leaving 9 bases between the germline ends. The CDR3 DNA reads TGTGCCAGCAGTTTGTCCGCACAGAACACCGGGGAGCTGTTTTTT. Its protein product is CASSLSAQNTGELFF.

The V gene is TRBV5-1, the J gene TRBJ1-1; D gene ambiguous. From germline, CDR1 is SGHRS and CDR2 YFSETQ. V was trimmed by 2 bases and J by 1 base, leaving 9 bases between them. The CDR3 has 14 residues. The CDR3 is CASSFQTENTEAFF. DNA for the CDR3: TGCGCCAGCAGCTTCCAAACAGAGAACACTGAAGCTTTCTTT.